The sequence of this TCR beta chain was determined in a study of T cell responses to AZD1222 COVID-19 vaccine. The germline CDR1 and CDR2 sequences are MNHNY and SVGAGI (reference sequence). Trimming took 2 bases from V and 0 from J; bases not matched to a gene: 0. The CDR3 spans 14 residues. Study conclusions and caveats: In the spike-specific TCR repertoire, nearly half reportedly target unmutated variant regions.

A note on this clone: No antigen is known for it.

Repertoires were generated with immunoSEQ multiplex PCR, while TCRdb's copy carries only in-frame clones and drops some. The table includes 150,000 or so clones, about 87% detected once. The clonotype originates from an adult in good health. The sample consisted of peripheral blood, taken on day 0 of AZD1222 vaccination. The rearrangement joins TRBV6-6 to TRBJ2-7, with TRBD2 identical over 8 bases. The DNA of the CDR3 is TGTGCCAGCAGTTACACTAGCGGCTCCTACGAGCAGTACTTC. Translation gives CASSYTSGSYEQYF.